These T cell receptor beta chains were read from a single sample in a study of blood T cells in healthy people across ages. TCRdb recomputed calls from the 5' RACE reads with MiXCR, one row per CDR3 protein. The sample includes 450,000 to 700,000 distinct CDR3 sequences, 25% to 30% of them seen just once. Sequencing was done on a sample of blood. The source is a woman between 65 and 79 years old in good health. Each CDR3 is given with its conserved first and last residue. D genes are given only for firm matches. Not every row has a clone size; where given, it reads once, few, many or a size class.

V gene: TRBV2
J gene: TRBJ2-1
D gene: TRBD2
clone size: .
CDR3 protein: CASRKTSGATQNEQFF
CDR3 DNA: TGTGCCAGCAGAAAGACTAGCGGGGCAACCCAAAATGAGCAGTTCTTC

V gene: TRBV20-1
J gene: TRBJ1-4
D gene: .
clone size: .
CDR3 protein: CSARSGEKLFF
CDR3 DNA: TGCAGTGCTAGATCGGGCGAAAAACTGTTTTTT

V gene: TRBV25-1
J gene: TRBJ2-7
D gene: .
clone size: .
CDR3 protein: CASSAPVTTGREQYF
CDR3 DNA: TGTGCCAGCAGTGCCCCTGTAACTACAGGGCGCGAGCAGTACTTC

V gene: TRBV20-1
J gene: TRBJ1-2
D gene: .
clone size: once
CDR3 protein: CSVNGQGPNYGYTF
CDR3 DNA: TGCAGCGTGAACGGGCAGGGCCCTAACTATGGCTACACCTTC

V gene: TRBV30
J gene: TRBJ2-7
D gene: .
clone size: many
CDR3 protein: CAWSRQPSGNLGEQYF
CDR3 DNA: TGTGCCTGGAGTAGGCAACCGTCAGGGAACTTGGGCGAGCAGTACTTC

V gene: TRBV3-1
J gene: TRBJ1-2
D gene: TRBD1
clone size: .
CDR3 protein: CASSLRDRGYYGYTF
CDR3 DNA: TGTGCCAGCAGCCTCCGGGACAGGGGCTACTATGGCTACACCTTC

V gene: TRBV5-1
J gene: TRBJ2-2
D gene: .
clone size: .
CDR3 protein: CASSPQTTNTGELFF
CDR3 DNA: TGCGCCAGCAGCCCCCAGACCACAAACACCGGGGAGCTGTTTTTT

V gene: TRBV6-2/TRBV6-3
J gene: TRBJ2-5
D gene: .
clone size: .
CDR3 protein: CASSKDPAETQYF
CDR3 DNA: TGTGCCAGCAGCAAGGACCCTGCGGAGACCCAGTACTTC

V gene: TRBV2
J gene: TRBJ1-4
D gene: .
clone size: .
CDR3 protein: CASSRITTNEKLFF
CDR3 DNA: TGTGCCAGCTCCAGAATCACAACTAATGAAAAACTGTTTTTT

V gene: TRBV10-3
J gene: TRBJ2-5
D gene: TRBD1
clone size: many
CDR3 protein: CAIILFRDRDAYREQYF
CDR3 DNA: TGTGCCATCATTCTATTCCGGGACAGGGACGCTTATAGGGAGCAGTACTTC

V gene: TRBV11-1
J gene: TRBJ1-2
D gene: .
clone size: few
CDR3 protein: CASSPDNNYGYTF
CDR3 DNA: TGTGCCAGCAGCCCTGACAACAACTATGGCTACACCTTC

V gene: TRBV5-1
J gene: TRBJ2-5
D gene: TRBD1
clone size: few
CDR3 protein: CASSLKGQGTNSQETQYF
CDR3 DNA: TGCGCCAGCAGCCTTAAGGGACAGGGCACAAACTCCCAAGAGACCCAGTACTTC

V gene: TRBV6-6
J gene: TRBJ2-7
D gene: .
clone size: few
CDR3 protein: CASSYWVGTYEQYF
CDR3 DNA: TGTGCCAGCAGTTACTGGGTAGGGACCTACGAGCAGTACTTC